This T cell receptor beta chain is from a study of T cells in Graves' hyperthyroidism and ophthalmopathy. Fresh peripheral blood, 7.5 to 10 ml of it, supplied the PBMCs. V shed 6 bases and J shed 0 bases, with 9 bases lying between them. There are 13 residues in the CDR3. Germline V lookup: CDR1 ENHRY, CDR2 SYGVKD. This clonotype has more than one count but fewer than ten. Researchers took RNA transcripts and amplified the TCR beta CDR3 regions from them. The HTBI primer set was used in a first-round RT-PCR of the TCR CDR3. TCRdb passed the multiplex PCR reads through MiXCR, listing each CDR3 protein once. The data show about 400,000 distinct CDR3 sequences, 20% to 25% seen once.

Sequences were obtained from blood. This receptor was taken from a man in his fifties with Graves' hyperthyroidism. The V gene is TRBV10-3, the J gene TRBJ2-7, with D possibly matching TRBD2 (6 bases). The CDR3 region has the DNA TGTGCCATCAGGGGGGGTGTCTCCTACGAGCAGTACTTC. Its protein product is CAIRGGVSYEQYF.